This T cell receptor beta chain was captured in a study of cytomegalovirus exposure and HLA in healthy donors. Study details: Samples from HLA-typed donors yielded about 85 million unique TCRs in an early data release.

Broader study findings: Within an earlier analysis, most TCR beta V segments proved productive either about 87% or about 30% of the time. Serostatus for CMV was the only available immune exposure information.

PCR amplification relied on 60 Vbeta primers (plus 13 Jbeta primers). Clones were sequenced by immunoSEQ multiplex PCR, and TCRdb holds only the in-frame ones, with some missing. This table has more than 100,000 clones, roughly 74% appearing once. Turning to this clone: The antigen remains undetermined.

With V trimmed by 0 bases and J by 1 base, 1 base remained unmatched. This CDR3 contains 14 residues. Germline-derived CDR1 and CDR2 are SGDLS and YYNGEE. The source material was PBMCs. The receptor's source is a woman aged 50 to 65 in good health and CMV-seropositive. The genes are TRBV9 and TRBJ2-7; 7 positions agree with TRBD1. DNA of the CDR3: TGTGCCAGCAGCGTAGCGGACAGGTCCTACGAGCAGTACTTC. It yields the protein CASSVADRSYEQYF.